This T cell receptor (beta chain) was found in a study of T cells in Graves' hyperthyroidism and ophthalmopathy. Background on the study: Peripheral blood sampling occurred at initial diagnosis, before any treatment. Study-wide results and limits: The model foresaw ophthalmopathy a median roughly 6.6 months prior to onset.

RNA transcripts served as the template for amplifying TCR beta CDR3 regions. The TCR CDR3 first-round RT-PCR relied on the HTBI primer set. From the multiplex PCR reads, TCRdb called clonotypes with MiXCR, one entry per CDR3 protein. The sample records a few hundred thousand distinct CDR3 sequences, less than 20% being singletons. The V end lost 5 bases, the J end lost 4 bases, and 15 bases lay between the germline ends. The CDR3 extends over 14 amino acids. Per germline, CDR1 MNHNS and CDR2 SASEGT. This clonotype has ten or more counts. What it recognizes is unknown. Researchers barred patients who had uncontrolled infection, other autoimmune disease, pregnancy or lactation. Together with thyroid ultrasound, orbital computed tomography, serum thyroxine and TRAb, clinical symptoms were used for diagnoses.

V is TRBV6-1 and J is TRBJ2-7; D possibly corresponds to TRBD2 (5 bases). Sequenced input: blood. This clonotype originated in a man between 18 and 35 years old with Graves' ophthalmopathy. CDR3 sequence (DNA): TGTGCCAGCAGTTTATCTAGCTGGGTATACGAGCAGTACTTC. This gives the protein CASSLSSWVYEQYF.